A selection of T cell receptor beta chains follows, all from one sample in a study of patients and donors after allogeneic stem cell transplantation. TCRdb itself ran the RT-PCR reads through MiXCR, one entry per CDR3 protein. Of approximately 150,000 distinct CDR3 sequences detected, about 40% appear once; the ten largest clones hold 40% to 55%. Material for sequencing was blood, either unsorted or a sorted T cell fraction (not recorded which). Every receptor here comes from a human donor who was either an allogeneic HSCT recipient or a stem cell or donor lymphocyte infusion donor (not recorded which). It is not recorded whose cells these are; they may come from a transplant donor. Each CDR3 is given with its conserved first and last residue. The D gene is left open where the match is weak. Clone size appears in some rows only: once, few, many, or a class for an expanded clone.

v_gene: TRBV6-2/TRBV6-3
j_gene: TRBJ2-7
d_gene: TRBD1
abundance: .
CDR3nt: TGTGCCAGCAGAGCCGGGACAGGGGGGTTCGAGCAGTACTTC
CDR3aa: CASRAGTGGFEQYF

v_gene: TRBV12-3/TRBV12-4
j_gene: TRBJ1-4
d_gene: TRBD1
abundance: .
CDR3nt: TGTGCCAGCAGCCTATCCGGGACAGGGGGATATGCGACTAATGAAAAACTGTTTTTT
CDR3aa: CASSLSGTGGYATNEKLFF

v_gene: TRBV20-1
j_gene: TRBJ1-2
d_gene: .
abundance: few
CDR3nt: TGCAGAATGTTGAACTATGGCTACACCTTC
CDR3aa: CRMLNYGYTF

v_gene: TRBV12-3/TRBV12-4
j_gene: TRBJ1-4
d_gene: .
abundance: few
CDR3nt: TGTGCCAGCAGTCTTACCGGGCCCCCAGCTAATGAAAAACTGTTTTTT
CDR3aa: CASSLTGPPANEKLFF

v_gene: TRBV28
j_gene: TRBJ2-3
d_gene: .
abundance: .
CDR3nt: TGTGCCAGCAGTTTGCCAGGGGACACAGATACGCAGTATTTT
CDR3aa: CASSLPGDTDTQYF

v_gene: TRBV2
j_gene: TRBJ1-2
d_gene: .
abundance: once
CDR3nt: TGTGCCAGCAGTGATGTTAGCACTTATGACTACACCTTC
CDR3aa: CASSDVSTYDYTF

v_gene: TRBV27
j_gene: TRBJ2-4
d_gene: .
abundance: once
CDR3nt: TGTGCCAGCAGCGCCCGTGGGCCAGCAGCCCCCCAGTACTTC
CDR3aa: CASSARGPAAPQYF

v_gene: TRBV21-1
j_gene: TRBJ1-5
d_gene: .
abundance: .
CDR3nt: TGTGCCAGCCCCGGGACCAACAATCAGCCCCAGCATTTT
CDR3aa: CASPGTNNQPQHF

v_gene: TRBV5-5
j_gene: TRBJ1-4
d_gene: TRBD1
abundance: .
CDR3nt: TGTGCCAGCAGACGCTCCGGGACAGGGGACGAAAAACTGTTTTTT
CDR3aa: CASRRSGTGDEKLFF

v_gene: TRBV13
j_gene: TRBJ2-5
d_gene: .
abundance: .
CDR3nt: TGTGCCAGCAGCTTGAACAGCCCGGAGACCCAGTACTTC
CDR3aa: CASSLNSPETQYF

v_gene: TRBV6-6
j_gene: TRBJ1-5
d_gene: .
abundance: few
CDR3nt: TGTGCCAGCAGTTCAGGGGCAGCTCAGCCCCAGCATTTT
CDR3aa: CASSSGAAQPQHF

v_gene: TRBV5-6
j_gene: TRBJ1-1
d_gene: .
abundance: .
CDR3nt: TGTGCCAGCACCTGGGGAGGGGCCACTGAAGCTTTCTTT
CDR3aa: CASTWGGATEAFF

v_gene: TRBV4-1
j_gene: TRBJ1-3
d_gene: .
abundance: few
CDR3nt: TGCGCCAGCAGCCAAGTTCGGAACTCTGGAAACACCATATATTTT
CDR3aa: CASSQVRNSGNTIYF

v_gene: TRBV5-1
j_gene: TRBJ1-1
d_gene: .
abundance: many
CDR3nt: TGCGCCAGCAGCAGGACGGTGAACACTGAAGCTTTCTTT
CDR3aa: CASSRTVNTEAFF

v_gene: TRBV6-6
j_gene: TRBJ2-3
d_gene: .
abundance: .
CDR3nt: TGTGCCTCCCGGGCGGATACGCAGTATTTT
CDR3aa: CASRADTQYF

v_gene: TRBV9
j_gene: TRBJ1-6
d_gene: TRBD1
abundance: few
CDR3nt: TGTGCCAGCAGCGGTACAGGGGGAAGCTCCTATAATTCACCCCTCCACTTT
CDR3aa: CASSGTGGSSYNSPLHF

v_gene: TRBV4-2
j_gene: TRBJ2-1
d_gene: .
abundance: .
CDR3nt: TGTGCCAGCAGCCAAGGCTTAATAGGGTACAATGAGCAGTTCTTC
CDR3aa: CASSQGLIGYNEQFF

v_gene: TRBV28
j_gene: TRBJ1-1
d_gene: .
abundance: .
CDR3nt: TGTGCCAGCACCTATTCGAACAGGGAGGCTTTCTTT
CDR3aa: CASTYSNREAFF

v_gene: TRBV20-1
j_gene: TRBJ1-2
d_gene: .
abundance: .
CDR3nt: TGCAGTGCTAGTAGCCATCCGGCCTCGCTTGGGTATGGCTACACCTTC
CDR3aa: CSASSHPASLGYGYTF

v_gene: TRBV6-5
j_gene: TRBJ1-2
d_gene: .
abundance: few
CDR3nt: TGTGCCAGCAGAATGGACAGAGATGCCTATGGCTACACCTTC
CDR3aa: CASRMDRDAYGYTF

v_gene: TRBV12-3/TRBV12-4
j_gene: TRBJ2-7
d_gene: .
abundance: few
CDR3nt: TGTGCCAGCAGTTTAGCGCCTTCGGTGGACGAGCAGTACTTC
CDR3aa: CASSLAPSVDEQYF

v_gene: TRBV11-2
j_gene: TRBJ2-1
d_gene: .
abundance: .
CDR3nt: TGTGCCAGCAGCTTACTCGACGGCTGGGGGGCGCCCAATGAGCAGTTCTTC
CDR3aa: CASSLLDGWGAPNEQFF

v_gene: TRBV7-6
j_gene: TRBJ1-4
d_gene: .
abundance: .
CDR3nt: TGTGCCAGCAGCTTTGATCGGCGAGGCGAGGGTAATGAAAAACTGTTTTTT
CDR3aa: CASSFDRRGEGNEKLFF

v_gene: TRBV12-3/TRBV12-4
j_gene: TRBJ1-6
d_gene: .
abundance: few
CDR3nt: TGTGCCAGCAGTTGGGGCCTGACAGACAGCTCCTATAATTCACCCCTCCACTTT
CDR3aa: CASSWGLTDSSYNSPLHF

v_gene: TRBV9
j_gene: TRBJ2-2
d_gene: TRBD1
abundance: .
CDR3nt: TGTGCCAGCAGCGTAGCCCCCGGGACAGCCGCTAGCACCGGGGAGCTGTTTTTT
CDR3aa: CASSVAPGTAASTGELFF

v_gene: TRBV15
j_gene: TRBJ1-1
d_gene: .
abundance: few
CDR3nt: TGTGCCACCAGCAGAGTGGATCGATTTGAGAACACTGAAGCTTTCTTT
CDR3aa: CATSRVDRFENTEAFF

v_gene: TRBV2
j_gene: TRBJ2-3
d_gene: .
abundance: .
CDR3nt: TGTGCCAGAGATACGCAGTATTTT
CDR3aa: CARDTQYF

v_gene: TRBV10-2
j_gene: TRBJ2-3
d_gene: .
abundance: .
CDR3nt: TGCGCCAGCAGTGAGTCTGCGGCCATTACGCAGTATTTT
CDR3aa: CASSESAAITQYF

v_gene: TRBV29-1
j_gene: TRBJ1-4
d_gene: TRBD1
abundance: .
CDR3nt: TGCAGCGTTGAGGGACAGCAAACGGATGAAAAACTGTTTTTT
CDR3aa: CSVEGQQTDEKLFF

v_gene: TRBV28
j_gene: TRBJ2-3
d_gene: TRBD1
abundance: .
CDR3nt: TGTGCCAGCAGTTTGAACCCGGGACAGCCGAGCACAGATACGCAGTATTTT
CDR3aa: CASSLNPGQPSTDTQYF

v_gene: TRBV27
j_gene: TRBJ1-1
d_gene: TRBD1
abundance: .
CDR3nt: TGTGCCAGCAGCAAAACAGGGGGCATGGCTGAAGCTTTCTTT
CDR3aa: CASSKTGGMAEAFF

v_gene: TRBV4-2
j_gene: TRBJ1-6
d_gene: .
abundance: once
CDR3nt: TGTGCCAGCAGCCAAAGTCGAGGCCTCGGTAATTCACCCCTCCACTTT
CDR3aa: CASSQSRGLGNSPLHF

v_gene: TRBV7-9
j_gene: TRBJ1-5
d_gene: .
abundance: .
CDR3nt: TGTGCCAGCAGACCACAGGGAAACAATCAGCCCCAGCATTTT
CDR3aa: CASRPQGNNQPQHF

v_gene: TRBV4-2
j_gene: TRBJ2-2
d_gene: TRBD2
abundance: once
CDR3nt: TGTGCCAGCAGCCAAGGGGAGGGCGGCGGCGGGGAGCTGTTTTTT
CDR3aa: CASSQGEGGGGELFF

v_gene: TRBV9
j_gene: TRBJ1-6
d_gene: .
abundance: few
CDR3nt: TGTGCCAGCAGCGTAGGGGCGGTGAATTCACCCCTCCACTTT
CDR3aa: CASSVGAVNSPLHF

v_gene: TRBV20-1
j_gene: TRBJ2-5
d_gene: TRBD1
abundance: .
CDR3nt: TGCAGTGCTAGGGACAGGGGGCTCGAGACCCAGTACTTC
CDR3aa: CSARDRGLETQYF

v_gene: TRBV24-1
j_gene: TRBJ2-1
d_gene: TRBD2
abundance: .
CDR3nt: TGTGCCACCAGTGTCGGAGGGGACTACTACAATGAGCAGTTCTTC
CDR3aa: CATSVGGDYYNEQFF

v_gene: TRBV5-6
j_gene: TRBJ1-5
d_gene: .
abundance: few
CDR3nt: TGTGCCAGCAGCTTGTATGGGGTCCTAGGGCCCCAGCATTTT
CDR3aa: CASSLYGVLGPQHF

v_gene: TRBV12-3/TRBV12-4
j_gene: TRBJ2-2
d_gene: .
abundance: .
CDR3nt: TGTGCCAGCAGTTTGGTTTCAGGGACCGGGGAGCTGTTTTTT
CDR3aa: CASSLVSGTGELFF

v_gene: TRBV3-1
j_gene: TRBJ2-5
d_gene: .
abundance: .
CDR3nt: TGTGCCAGCCTTCCCACAGGGACCGCAGAGACCCAGTACTTC
CDR3aa: CASLPTGTAETQYF

v_gene: TRBV11-2
j_gene: TRBJ1-3
d_gene: .
abundance: .
CDR3nt: TGTGCCAGCAGCTTAGGGACAACTGGAAACACCATATATTTT
CDR3aa: CASSLGTTGNTIYF